These 28 T cell receptor beta chains originate from one sample sequenced in a study of cytomegalovirus exposure and HLA in healthy donors. Amplification used 60 Vbeta primers and 13 Jbeta primers. Profiling relied on immunoSEQ multiplex PCR, and the TCRdb table lists in-frame clones only, not all of them. The sample lists some 100,000 clones, 65% to 90% occurring once. Sequencing was performed on PBMCs. These receptors were collected from a woman aged 18-29 years in good health and CMV-seronegative.

V is TRBV6-6 and J is TRBJ2-2; D is uncertain. CDR1 is MNHNY and CDR2 is SVGAGI in the germline V gene (reference sequence). The CDR3 is 14 residues long. The V gene lost 0 bases and the J gene lost 0 bases, with 2 bases spanning the gap. CDR3 in DNA: TGTGCCAGCAGTTACTCTACGAACACCGGGGAGCTGTTTTTT. Its translation: CASSYSTNTGELFF.

The rearrangement joins TRBV9 to TRBJ2-1, with 11 nucleotides matching TRBD2. Germline assignment: CDR1 SGDLS and CDR2 YYNGEE. The CDR3 totals 19 residues. The J segment lost 6 bases and the V segment lost 3 bases, leaving 17 bases of the junction unmatched. The CDR3 spells CASSAIWWASGGQSNEQFF. DNA of the CDR3: TGTGCCAGCAGCGCCATTTGGTGGGCTAGCGGGGGGCAATCCAATGAGCAGTTCTTC.

This chain connects TRBV6-1 to TRBJ1-1; 7 nucleotides match TRBD1. Germline V CDR1 and CDR2: MNHNS, SASEGT. The CDR3 length is 14 residues. Germline trimming cut 5 bases from V and 5 bases from J; bases unmatched to any gene: 8. DNA for the CDR3: TGTGCCAGCAGTTTGCGACAGGGAGGAACTGAAGCTTTCTTT. This codes for CASSLRQGGTEAFF.

This clone was counted once. The chain links TRBV20-1 to TRBJ2-7; no clear D. Deletions cut 5 bases from V and 4 bases from J, with 6 bases between. Per the germline V gene, CDR1 is DFQATT and CDR2 is SNEGSKA (reference sequence). CDR3 length: 10 amino acids. The CDR3: CSASIYEQYF. CDR3 coding DNA: TGCAGTGCTTCTATTTACGAGCAGTACTTC.

The V gene is TRBV19, the J gene TRBJ2-3; the D gene is possibly TRBD2 (6 bases). This CDR3 contains 14 residues. V lost 7 bases to trimming and J lost 4 bases, with 15 bases between them. Germline V gives CDR1 LNHDA, CDR2 SQIVND (reference sequence). This CDR3 reads CASTVDGSSDTQYF. Written as DNA, the CDR3 is TGTGCCAGTACCGTCGACGGGAGTTCAGATACGCAGTATTTT.

The chain carries TRBV27 and TRBJ2-7; D not certain. The V gene's germline CDR1 is MNHEY and CDR2 SMNVEV (reference sequence). The CDR3 is 14 amino acids. V was pared by 5 bases and J by 5 bases, with 16 bases between. For the CDR3, the DNA is TGTGCCAGCAGTGTCTCTAGTTATCCCCACGAGCAGTACTTC. Translated: CASSVSSYPHEQYF.

The V and J genes are TRBV29-1 and TRBJ1-1; D uncertain. There are 14 residues in the CDR3. Germline CDR1 and CDR2: SQVTM and ANQGSEA. Trimming stripped 7 bases from V and 3 bases from J, with 18 bases between. The CDR3 nucleotides are TGCAGCGGGAACGGAGTGTTGGTTGACACTGAAGCTTTCTTT. This encodes CSGNGVLVDTEAFF.

V and J are TRBV4-3 and TRBJ2-1, with 13 bases that match TRBD2. The length of the CDR3 is 16 residues. Losses at the gene ends were 4 bases for V and 4 bases for J; bases not matched to a gene: 4. CDR1 is LGHNA, CDR2 YSLEER, per germline. CDR3 amino acids: CASSRSTSGGYNEQFF. CDR3 DNA: TGCGCCAGCAGCCGCTCGACTAGCGGGGGGTACAATGAGCAGTTCTTC.

This chain joins TRBV6-1 and TRBJ1-6; possible D gene TRBD1, 5 bases. Trimming took 6 bases from V and 5 from J, leaving 11 bases between them. Germline CDR1 and CDR2: MNHNS and SASEGT. This CDR3 region has 14 residues. For the CDR3, the DNA is TGTGCCAGCAGGCCACAGGAGCATAATTCACCCCTCCACTTT. Amino acids: CASRPQEHNSPLHF.

J is TRBJ1-3 and V is TRBV6-6, with 9 nucleotides matching TRBD1. Trimming at V came to 6 bases and at J to 8 bases, leaving 8 bases not matched to a gene. The CDR3 has 14 amino acids. The germline V gene encodes CDR1 MNHNY and CDR2 SVGAGI (reference sequence). Here the CDR3 reads CASRPQGQGYTIYF. CDR3 in DNA: TGTGCCAGCAGACCTCAGGGACAGGGATACACCATATATTTT.

The chain combines TRBV30 with TRBJ1-5, with D tentatively TRBD1 (6 bases). V lost 4 bases to trimming and J lost 6 bases, with 16 bases between them. This CDR3 contains 14 residues. Germline values: CDR1 GTSNPN, CDR2 SVGIG (reference sequence). CDR3 sequence: CAWTDSSLFQPQHF. The CDR3 DNA follows: TGTGCCTGGACGGACAGCTCACTTTTTCAGCCCCAGCATTTT. Complete variable domain (other parts from reference TRBV30 and TRBJ1-5): SQTIHQWPATLVQPVGSPLSLECTVEGTSNPNLYWYRQAAGRGLQLLFYSVGIGQISSEVPQNLSASRPQDRQFILSSKKLLLSDSGFYLCAWTDSSLFQPQHFGDGTRLSIL.

V usage is TRBV5-1 and J usage is TRBJ1-6, with TRBD1 matching 8 bases. The J segment lost 7 bases and the V segment lost 4 bases, leaving 7 bases of the junction unmatched. Germline V gene lookup returns CDR1 SGHRS and CDR2 YFSETQ. The CDR3 is made up of 15 amino acids. The CDR3 here is CASSPGQAVNSPLHF. In DNA, the CDR3 is TGCGCCAGCAGCCCGGGACAGGCCGTAAATTCACCCCTCCACTTT.

The chain joins TRBV6-5 to TRBJ1-3; TRBD1 is a possible D gene (6 bases). The CDR3 covers 13 residues. The V end was cut by 4 bases, the J end by 8 bases, with 12 bases between. Germline V gene lookup returns CDR1 MNHEY and CDR2 SVGAGI. The CDR3 DNA reads TGTGCCAGCAGTTTTCGGGGGGCAGACACCATATATTTT. Protein: CASSFRGADTIYF.

This clone was observed a handful of times. J is TRBJ1-1 and V is TRBV4-2, with 10 nucleotides matching TRBD1. Germline trimming cut 1 base from V and 6 bases from J; bases unmatched to any gene: 2. Per germline, CDR1 LGHNA and CDR2 YNFKEQ. This CDR3 contains 14 residues. DNA for the CDR3: TGTGCCAGCAGCCAAGGGGACAGGGGTGCTGAAGCTTTCTTT. Its translation is CASSQGDRGAEAFF.

The chain is built from TRBV7-2 and TRBJ2-3; 8 bases map to TRBD1. CDR3 length: 16 residues. V lost 5 bases to trimming and J lost 4 bases; unmatched junction nucleotides: 11. Germline V gene lookup returns CDR1 SGHTA and CDR2 FQGNSA. CDR3 amino acids: CASSPRTGMRSDTQYF. CDR3 nucleotide sequence: TGTGCCAGCAGCCCCCGGACAGGGATGAGGTCAGATACGCAGTATTTT.

The CDR3: CASSLGTGRKLFF. The CDR3 DNA sequence: TGTGCCAGCAGCTTGGGGACAGGGAGAAAACTGTTTTTT. The chain combines TRBV5-5 with TRBJ1-4; 8 bases are shared with TRBD1. Trimming cost V 0 bases and J 10 bases; bases outside gene matches: 2. Looked up from germline, CDR1 is SGHKS and CDR2 is YYEKEE (reference sequence). The CDR3 length is 13 residues.

Worth noting for this clone: Other DNA sequences within the sample encode an identical CDR3. The rearrangement joins TRBV19 to TRBJ1-1; the match to TRBD1 covers 7 bases. Trimming at V came to 3 bases and at J to 4 bases, leaving 5 bases not matched to a gene. The CDR3 extends over 14 amino acids. Germline CDR1 is LNHDA and CDR2 is SQIVND (reference sequence). The CDR3 nucleotides read TGTGCCAGTAGTATCGGGACAGCGGGCACTGAAGCTTTCTTT. Protein sequence: CASSIGTAGTEAFF.

This clone was observed a single time. The chain has TRBV9 and TRBJ2-1, with 7 bases fitting TRBD2. CDR1 SGDLS and CDR2 YYNGEE come from the germline V gene. The ends lost 1 base at V and 1 base at J; junction bases unmatched: 11. The CDR3 contains 18 residues. Here the CDR3 reads CASSVTLLAVESYNEQFF. In DNA, the CDR3 is TGTGCCAGCAGCGTAACCCTCCTAGCGGTCGAGTCCTACAATGAGCAGTTCTTC.

The chain links TRBV5-1 to TRBJ1-4; D possibly corresponds to TRBD1 (5 bases). Germline V CDR1 and CDR2: SGHRS, YFSETQ. With 0 bases removed from V and 8 bases from J, the gap between germline ends came to 14 bases. This CDR3 has 15 amino acids. Written as DNA, the CDR3 is TGCGCCAGCAGCTTGGATGTTCTCGGGGGGGAAAAACTGTTTTTT. Its protein is CASSLDVLGGEKLFF.

This rearrangement joins TRBV29-1 to TRBJ2-7, with D possibly TRBD1 on 6 matching bases. Germline CDR1 and CDR2: SQVTM and ANQGSEA. The CDR3 contains 13 residues. The germline V and J ends were trimmed by 6 bases and 1 base, with 13 bases remaining between them. Written as DNA, the CDR3 is TGCAGCGTCGTTATTCAGGGGTCCTACGAGCAGTACTTC. It specifies CSVVIQGSYEQYF.

The chain couples TRBV5-1 to TRBJ2-3, with D possibly being TRBD2 (6 bases). From germline, CDR1 is SGHRS and CDR2 YFSETQ. Trimming cost V 0 bases and J 0 bases, with 8 bases left between them. The CDR3 runs to 15 residues. The CDR3 protein is CASSLGGLSTDTQYF. The CDR3, as DNA: TGCGCCAGCAGCTTGGGGGGACTTAGCACAGATACGCAGTATTTT.

The chain joins TRBV10-3 to TRBJ2-3; D possibly corresponds to TRBD1 (6 bases). V dropped 9 bases and J dropped 0 bases, with 7 bases sitting between them. This CDR3 region has 12 residues. Germline loops: CDR1 ENHRY, CDR2 SYGVKD. CDR3 bases: TGTGCCATAGGGGGAAGCACAGATACGCAGTATTTT. It specifies CAIGGSTDTQYF.

The rearrangement joins TRBV7-9 to TRBJ2-1; TRBD1 aligns across 9 bases. The V gene's germline CDR1 is SEHNR and CDR2 FQNEAQ (reference sequence). With V trimmed by 5 bases and J by 6 bases, 2 bases remained unmatched. This CDR3 has 13 residues. The CDR3 coding sequence is TGTGCCAGCAGCGAGACAGGGGGCAATGAGCAGTTCTTC. This sequence encodes CASSETGGNEQFF.

This chain joins TRBV11-2 and TRBJ1-4; 9 nucleotides agree with TRBD1. The CDR3 covers 15 residues. V trimming: 6 bases; J trimming: 8 bases; junction bases outside the gene matches: 10. Germline CDR1 is SGHAT and CDR2 is FQNNGV. The CDR3 nucleotides read TGTGCCAGCAGTCTTACAGGGGGCGCTGGGGAAAAACTGTTTTTT. Encoded protein: CASSLTGGAGEKLFF. Full variable domain (missing parts from reference TRBV11-2 and TRBJ1-4): EAGVAQSPRYKIIEKRQSVAFWCNPISGHATLYWYQQILGQGPKLLIQFQNNGVVDDSQLPKDRFSAERLKGVDSTLKIQPAKLEDSAVYLCASSLTGGAGEKLFFGSGTQLSVL.

This chain uses TRBV5-1 with TRBJ2-3; the match to TRBD2 covers 7 bases. The CDR3 spans 16 residues. Trimming cost V 1 base and J 2 bases; bases outside gene matches: 7. The V gene's germline CDR1 is SGHRS and CDR2 YFSETQ. CDR3 in DNA: TGCGCCAGCAGCTTGATAGCTAGCGGAGACACAGATACGCAGTATTTT. Translating gives CASSLIASGDTDTQYF.

V usage is TRBV4-1 and J usage is TRBJ1-5, with D hard to call. Trimming took 0 bases from V and 0 from J, leaving 3 bases between them. Germline-derived CDR1 and CDR2 are MGHRA and YSYEKL. CDR3 length equals 14 residues. CDR3 in amino acids: CASSQDRSNQPQHF. The CDR3 DNA follows: TGCGCCAGCAGCCAAGACCGTAGCAATCAGCCCCAGCATTTT.

The gene calls are TRBV6-1 and TRBJ2-7; weak D call: TRBD2 (6 bases). This CDR3 contains 16 residues. Germline CDR1 reads MNHNS; CDR2 reads SASEGT. V was pared by 3 bases and J by 4 bases, with 19 bases between. Here the CDR3 DNA reads TGTGCCAGCAGTGAGAATTGGTCAGCGGGCATTTACGAGCAGTACTTC. Translation: CASSENWSAGIYEQYF.

A note on this clone: Compared with germline, one end of the junction differs, possibly owing to a read error. This chain connects TRBV27 to TRBJ2-7, with D tentatively TRBD1 (5 bases). Germline V gene lookup returns CDR1 MNHEY and CDR2 SMNVEV (reference sequence). The CDR3 is 11 amino acids. CDR3 protein: CARAGSCEQYF. The CDR3 DNA is TGTGCCAGGGCAGGGTCCTGCGAGCAGTACTTC.